The clone carrying this TCR beta chain was seen a few times. Clones were sequenced by immunoSEQ multiplex PCR, and TCRdb holds only the in-frame ones, with some missing. The sample includes fewer than 350,000 clones, about 85% of them seen just once. This sample is drawn from a study of blood T cell repertoires in COVID-19. This CDR3 comprises 12 residues. Trimming cost V 3 bases and J 7 bases, with 7 bases left between them. Sequenced sample: PBMCs or T cells enriched from blood (not recorded which). The clonotype comes from a woman between 50 and 59 years old who had recovered from COVID-19. The chain is built from TRBV12-3 or TRBV12-4 and TRBJ1-3; D gene uncertain. The CDR3 bases are TGTGCCAGCAGTTTTATGTCGAACACCATATATTTT. It specifies CASSFMSNTIYF.